This T cell receptor beta chain appears in the sequencing data of a study of T cells after yellow fever vaccination. Study overall: Those fractions that held only low numbers of cells were prepared using the SMART-Seq v4 Ultra Low Input RNA kit. Whole-study findings and limits: Reappearance after the booster was seen for most primary-vaccination clones, at about 95% CD4 and 75% to 90% CD8. Compared with primary, the secondary response was weaker and peaked at day 5, not 15.

Generation of TCR cDNA used 5'RACE template switching (which added a universal primer site and UMIs). In TCRdb, the 5' RACE reads were re-called with MiXCR into one record per CDR3 protein. Of some 350,000 distinct CDR3 sequences listed, 8.7% are singletons. About this clonotype: What it recognizes is unknown.

The germline V and J ends were trimmed by 4 bases and 4 bases, with 15 bases remaining between them. CDR1 KGHDR and CDR2 SFDVKD come from the germline V gene. The CDR3 is made up of 15 amino acids. The chain recombines TRBV24-1 with TRBJ1-1, with D unresolved. This material consisted of PBMCs, taken on the day of the first yellow fever vaccination. The source of this sequence is a man between 18 and 35 years old who received the YFV17D yellow fever vaccine. The CDR3 coding sequence is TGTGCCACCAGTGACCCTACGATGGGAAGCACTGAAGCTTTCTTT. Translation gives CATSDPTMGSTEAFF.